Presented here are 31 T cell receptor beta chains from one specimen sequenced in a study of beta chain features in type 1 diabetes. Expressed TCRB transcripts were sequenced because the isolated RNA had all been reverse transcribed beforehand. TCRdb's table, derived via immunoSEQ multiplex PCR, lists solely in-frame clones and lacks some. The sample holds about 250,000 clones, less than 15% seen once. The specimen was naive CD4+ T cells from blood. These receptors came from a woman between 40 and 55 years old in good health.

In DNA form, the CDR3 reads TGTGCCAGCAGCGCCCAGGGGGTGGGGGATCTCACCTACCAAGAGACCCAGTACTTC. This gives the protein CASSAQGVGDLTYQETQYF. The chain employs TRBV9 and TRBJ2-5, with 7 bases fitting TRBD1. V shed 3 bases and J 0 bases; nucleotides not matched to a gene: 17. CDR1 is SGDLS and CDR2 is YYNGEE in the germline V gene. There are 19 residues in the CDR3.

This chain links TRBV7-2 with TRBJ2-5; no clear D gene. Germline CDR1 reads SGHTA; CDR2 reads FQGNSA. The CDR3 spans 13 residues. The germline V and J ends were trimmed by 0 bases and 5 bases, with 7 bases remaining between them. In nucleotides, the CDR3 is TGTGCCAGCAGCTTAGCAGGAGTCGAGACCCAGTACTTC. It codes for CASSLAGVETQYF.

This clone showed up just a few times. The gene calls are TRBV6-5 and TRBJ1-4; the D gene is possibly TRBD1 (5 bases). Trimming removed 2 bases at V and 7 bases at J, with 14 bases between. This CDR3 region has 15 residues. CDR1 and CDR2 (germline): MNHEY, SVGAGI. The CDR3 sequence is CASSYLNRFGEKLFF. The CDR3 DNA follows: TGTGCCAGCAGTTACCTAAACAGGTTTGGTGAAAAACTGTTTTTT.

This clone was seen a few times. The CDR3 DNA is TGTGCCAGCTCACTCCAACAGGGGAGCACAGATACGCAGTATTTT. It is translated as CASSLQQGSTDTQYF. The chain is built from TRBV18 and TRBJ2-3; 7 bases fit TRBD1. CDR3 length equals 15 residues. Germline assignment: CDR1 KGHSH and CDR2 LQKENI. J gave up 0 bases and V 4 bases, and 4 bases lay outside the gene matches.

The chain links TRBV9 to TRBJ1-5; 8 bases match TRBD1. With V trimmed by 1 base and J by 2 bases, 17 bases remained unmatched. The CDR3 is 20 residues long. From germline, CDR1 is SGDLS and CDR2 YYNGEE. The CDR3 is CASSVWGLDRDYEGNQPQHF. The CDR3 DNA reads TGTGCCAGCAGCGTATGGGGTTTGGACAGGGATTACGAAGGCAATCAGCCCCAGCATTTT.

This clone has a handful of counts. The rearrangement links TRBV12-5 to TRBJ1-2, with 7 bases fitting TRBD1. V lost 7 bases and J lost 3; bases outside the gene matches: 8. CDR1 is LGHNT, CDR2 FRNRAP, per germline. This CDR3 is built from 14 residues. The CDR3 loop reads CASAWRGPHYGYTF. Here the CDR3 DNA reads TGTGCTAGTGCTTGGAGGGGGCCGCACTATGGCTACACCTTC.

The chain combines TRBV29-1 with TRBJ1-3, with 10 bases aligning to TRBD1. The CDR3 totals 16 residues. Germline V CDR1 and CDR2: SQVTM, ANQGSEA. The junction had 11 bases not matched to a gene; V was cut back by 5 bases and J by 4 bases. The DNA for the CDR3 is TGCAGCGTTCAGACAGGGGGCTCAAAAGGCGGAAACACCATATATTTT. Its translation is CSVQTGGSKGGNTIYF.

There are a few counts of this clone. The chain employs TRBV5-4 and TRBJ1-1; the D is unclear. CDR1 and CDR2 (germline): SGHNT, YYREEE (reference sequence). The CDR3 has 14 residues. Trimming removed 4 bases from V and 3 bases from J, with 13 bases in between. The CDR3 spells CASSPGGRDTEAFF. CDR3 nucleotide sequence: TGTGCCAGCAGCCCCGGAGGGCGGGACACTGAAGCTTTCTTT.

The chain combines TRBV11-2 with TRBJ2-3; D possibly corresponds to TRBD2 (7 bases). Looked up from germline, CDR1 is SGHAT and CDR2 is FQNNGV. Trimming pared 0 bases from V and 6 bases from J, leaving 19 bases between. This CDR3 is 17 amino acids long. CDR3 loop: CASSLDLGGARRDTQYF. In DNA form, the CDR3 reads TGTGCCAGCAGCTTAGATTTAGGGGGGGCTCGTCGGGATACGCAGTATTTT. The entire variable domain, with the rest obtained from reference TRBV11-2 and TRBJ2-3, is as follows: EAGVAQSPRYKIIEKRQSVAFWCNPISGHATLYWYQQILGQGPKLLIQFQNNGVVDDSQLPKDRFSAERLKGVDSTLKIQPAKLEDSAVYLCASSLDLGGARRDTQYFGPGTRLTVL.

This clone occurred a few times. The rearrangement links TRBV5-1 to TRBJ1-1, with D possibly being TRBD1 (6 bases). CDR3 length equals 13 residues. V lost 4 bases and J 5 bases, leaving 12 bases between the germline ends. Germline V lookup: CDR1 SGHRS, CDR2 YFSETQ. As DNA, the CDR3 is TGCGCCAGCAGCCCACCAGGGGAAACTGAAGCTTTCTTT. Protein: CASSPPGETEAFF.

This clone has a handful of counts. The J gene is TRBJ1-2, the V gene TRBV18; tentatively, D is TRBD1 (6 bases). Trimming removed 5 bases from V and 4 bases from J, with 14 bases in between. Germline CDR1 KGHSH, CDR2 LQKENI. The CDR3 loop spans 14 amino acids. The CDR3 coding sequence is TGTGCCAGCTCAGTTGCACAGGGTATCTATGGCTACACCTTC. Translation: CASSVAQGIYGYTF.

This clone was recorded a few times. The V call is TRBV11-2, the J call TRBJ2-3; 10 bases line up with TRBD2. Germline CDR1 is SGHAT and CDR2 is FQNNGV. The CDR3 covers 15 residues. The V and J ends lost 6 bases and 5 bases, in that order; junction bases with no gene match: 8. In nucleotides, the CDR3 is TGTGCCAGCAGACCCCCGGGACTAGCGAAAGATACGCAGTATTTT. This sequence encodes CASRPPGLAKDTQYF.

The rearrangement uses TRBV6-1 and TRBJ1-2; no reliable D call. CDR1 MNHNS and CDR2 SASEGT come from the germline V gene. The CDR3 totals 15 residues. V lost 2 bases to trimming and J lost 0 bases, with 10 bases between them. CDR3 DNA sequence: TGTGCCAGCAGTGAACGGGGAGGATCTAACTATGGCTACACCTTC. It codes for CASSERGGSNYGYTF.

The V gene is TRBV5-4, the J gene TRBJ2-3; TRBD2 aligns across 7 bases. V shed 0 bases, J shed 1 base, and the junction held 5 bases outside the gene matches. Germline V gene data show CDR1 as SGHNT and CDR2 as YYREEE (reference sequence). The CDR3 totals 16 residues. The CDR3 loop is CASSLGFGGGTDTQYF. CDR3 nucleotides: TGTGCCAGCAGCTTGGGTTTTGGGGGGGGCACAGATACGCAGTATTTT.

This sequence joins TRBV11-2 and TRBJ2-1; D possibly corresponds to TRBD1 (7 bases). V was cut by 5 bases and J by 9 bases, with 20 bases left in between. This CDR3 has 15 amino acids. Germline V gene lookup returns CDR1 SGHAT and CDR2 FQNNGV. CDR3 in amino acids: CASSPTGRKHVEQFF. DNA for the CDR3: TGTGCCAGCAGCCCGACAGGGAGGAAGCACGTTGAGCAGTTCTTC.

The chain uses TRBV7-2 and TRBJ2-3; D is possibly TRBD2 (6 bases). V was pared by 1 base and J by 6 bases, with 20 bases between. Germline V gives CDR1 SGHTA, CDR2 FQGNSA. The CDR3 has 17 residues. This CDR3 is CASSLVWFGGDGDTQYF. CDR3 sequence (DNA): TGTGCCAGCAGCTTAGTGTGGTTCGGAGGGGACGGTGATACGCAGTATTTT. The full variable domain, completed using reference TRBV7-2 and TRBJ2-3, is GAGVSQSPSNKVTEKGKDVELRCDPISGHTALYWYRQSLGQGLEFLIYFQGNSAPDKSGLPSDRFSAERTGGSVSTLTIQRTQQEDSAVYLCASSLVWFGGDGDTQYFGPGTRLTVL.

This clone was counted many times. V and J are TRBV23-1 and TRBJ1-5, with D perhaps TRBD1 (5 bases). TRBV23-1 is placed among ORFs of uncertain function. This CDR3 region has 15 residues. V lost 2 bases to trimming and J lost 0 bases, with 8 bases between them. CDR3 region: CASSQKDISNQPQHF. In nucleotides, the CDR3 is TGCGCCAGCAGTCAAAAGGACATTAGCAATCAGCCCCAGCATTTT.

V gene TRBV28 combines with J gene TRBJ1-1; a possible D gene is TRBD1 (6 bases). CDR1 is MDHEN, CDR2 SYDVKM, per germline. The CDR3 length is 12 residues. The germline V and J ends were trimmed by 3 bases and 10 bases, with 12 bases remaining between them. In nucleotides, the CDR3 is TGTGCCAGCAGTTTGGGGGTGACAGGAGCTTTCTTT. Residues: CASSLGVTGAFF.

This clone was seen more than once but under ten times. The chain employs TRBV4-2 and TRBJ2-2; D is unresolved. Looked up from germline, CDR1 is LGHNA and CDR2 is YNFKEQ. The length of the CDR3 is 15 residues. Trimming pared 2 bases from V and 3 bases from J, leaving 10 bases between. In DNA, the CDR3 is TGTGCCAGCAGCCAATCGAATCCAGACACCGGGGAGCTGTTTTTT. The encoded protein is CASSQSNPDTGELFF.

CDR3 coding DNA: TGTGCCAGCAGATGGACAGATAGCAATCAGCCCCAGCATTTT. Residues: CASRWTDSNQPQHF. The genes are TRBV2 and TRBJ1-5; D may be TRBD1 (6 bases). The CDR3 runs 14 residues. Germline lookup yields CDR1 SNHLY and CDR2 FYNNEI. Trimming took off 6 bases at V and 0 bases at J, with 9 bases between the two ends.

The chain joins TRBV7-8 to TRBJ2-5; the match to TRBD2 covers 13 bases. Trimming at V came to 2 bases and at J to 8 bases, leaving 8 bases not matched to a gene. Germline loops: CDR1 SGHVS, CDR2 FQNEAQ. CDR3 length equals 16 residues. CDR3: CASSLPPGLAGDTQYF. DNA of the CDR3: TGTGCCAGCAGCTTACCCCCTGGACTAGCGGGGGACACCCAGTACTTC.

In its sample, this clone was seen a few times. This chain joins TRBV13 and TRBJ1-1; 9 bases match TRBD1. The CDR3 has 19 amino acids. Germline CDR1 is PRHDT and CDR2 is FYEKMQ (reference sequence). J gave up 1 base and V 5 bases, and 17 bases lay outside the gene matches. The CDR3 loop reads CASSTGTGFLGRGNTEAFF. The CDR3 DNA is TGTGCCAGCAGCACCGGGACAGGGTTCTTAGGCCGCGGGAACACTGAAGCTTTCTTT.

This clone has a handful of counts. The genes are TRBV6-1 and TRBJ1-2; weak D call: TRBD1 (6 bases). V gave up 0 bases and J gave up 3 bases, with 11 bases separating them. There are 15 residues in the CDR3. Germline loops: CDR1 MNHNS, CDR2 SASEGT. CDR3: CASSEALPGDYGYTF. CDR3 in DNA: TGTGCCAGCAGTGAAGCGCTTCCAGGGGACTATGGCTACACCTTC.

The sample holds a few counts of this clone. The rearrangement joins TRBV27 to TRBJ2-7; TRBD2 might be the D (6 bases). This CDR3 region has 15 residues. Germline V gene lookup returns CDR1 MNHEY and CDR2 SMNVEV (reference sequence). Trimming pared 2 bases from V and 5 bases from J, leaving 16 bases between. The CDR3 DNA follows: TGTGCCAGCAGTTTAGGAGGGGCAAAATGGAACGAGCAGTACTTC. Its translation: CASSLGGAKWNEQYF.

This chain links TRBV7-2 with TRBJ1-3; 12 positions agree with TRBD1. The J segment lost 8 bases and the V segment lost 1 base, leaving 6 bases of the junction unmatched. The CDR3 has 16 amino acids. The germline V gene has CDR1 SGHTA and CDR2 FQGNSA. This chain's CDR3 is CASSLGGTGGRDTIYF. DNA of the CDR3: TGTGCCAGCAGCTTAGGCGGGACAGGGGGCAGAGACACCATATATTTT.

V usage is TRBV25-1 and J usage is TRBJ1-1; 10 nucleotides match TRBD1. From germline, CDR1 is MGHDK and CDR2 SYGVNS. The trim removed 4 bases at V and 5 bases at J, leaving 10 bases unmatched. CDR3 length: 16 residues. CDR3: CASSAPGQGRGTEAFF. For the CDR3, the DNA is TGTGCCAGCAGTGCGCCGGGACAGGGGAGAGGAACTGAAGCTTTCTTT. Complete variable domain (other parts from reference TRBV25-1 and TRBJ1-1): EADIYQTPRYLVIGTGKKITLECSQTMGHDKMYWYQQDPGMELHLIHYSYGVNSTEKGDLSSESTVSRIRTEHFPLTLESARPSHTSQYLCASSAPGQGRGTEAFFGQGTRLTVV.

V gene TRBV4-1 combines with J gene TRBJ1-1, with 7 bases lining up with TRBD1. J lost 6 bases, V lost 0 bases, and 7 bases had no gene match. The germline V gene has CDR1 MGHRA and CDR2 YSYEKL. This CDR3 region has 15 residues. CDR3 in amino acids: CASSQDKGAKAEAFF. In DNA, the CDR3 is TGCGCCAGCAGCCAAGATAAGGGGGCAAAGGCTGAAGCTTTCTTT.

The genes are TRBV27 and TRBJ1-5; 11 bases are shared with TRBD1. This CDR3 comprises 16 residues. Germline-derived CDR1 and CDR2 are MNHEY and SMNVEV (reference sequence). Trimming cost V 5 bases and J 6 bases; bases outside gene matches: 9. CDR3 loop: CASSAQGQGDGQPQHF. The CDR3 DNA reads as TGTGCCAGCAGTGCTCAGGGACAGGGGGACGGTCAGCCCCAGCATTTT.

This clone was detected only a few times. The chain employs TRBV29-1 and TRBJ1-4; no reliable D call. CDR1 is SQVTM, CDR2 ANQGSEA, per germline. The CDR3 contains 14 residues. Between the trimmed V and J ends, which lost 7 bases and 5 bases, there was a span of 17 bases. The CDR3 spells CSAGWRRGNEKLFF. CDR3 nucleotides: TGCAGCGCCGGTTGGCGGCGGGGAAATGAAAAACTGTTTTTT.

In regard to this clone: Other DNA sequences of this sample code for an identical CDR3. The chain uses TRBV5-6 and TRBJ2-5; D is ambiguous. V lost 0 bases to trimming and J lost 4 bases, with 4 bases between them. The germline V gene encodes CDR1 SGHDT and CDR2 YYEEEE. The CDR3 has 12 residues. This CDR3 is CASSLGRETQYF. DNA for the CDR3: TGTGCCAGCAGCTTGGGGAGAGAGACCCAGTACTTC.

This clone was counted at least ten times. The V and J genes are TRBV14 and TRBJ2-7; TRBD2 might be the D (5 bases). Trimming left V 0 bases short and J 12 bases short, with 9 bases between. This CDR3 has 11 amino acids. Germline V gene sequence: CDR1 SGHDN, CDR2 FVKESK. CDR3 DNA: TGTGCCAGCAGCCAAGAGGAGGAAAGGTACTTC. It specifies CASSQEEERYF.